This T cell receptor (beta chain) was sequenced in a study of cytotoxic CD8 clonotypes in ibrutinib-treated CLL. On the study more broadly: The patients, under 13 relapsed/refractory and roughly 15 treatment-naive, included approximately 18 who were IGHV unmutated. Study results and caveats: Clonality increased with ibrutinib response but returned toward baseline at progression. Under treatment, the uncommon public clonotypes either contracted or remained stable.

Germline assignment: CDR1 SGHTA and CDR2 FQGNSA. V lost 5 bases, J lost 5 bases, and 6 bases stayed unmatched. The CDR3 is 16 residues long. Assay: immunoSEQ multiplex PCR; the TCRdb copy retains only in-frame clones and omits some. Seen here are roughly 200,000 clones, about two thirds observed once, and the top ten hold roughly 13%. Regarding this clone: Its antigen is unknown.

V gene TRBV7-2 combines with J gene TRBJ2-3; 14 bases align to TRBD2. Sample: PBMCs, taken after 24 months of ibrutinib treatment. The clonotype comes from a human donor with chronic lymphocytic leukemia. This chain's CDR3 is CASSPGLAGARDTQYF. Written as DNA, the CDR3 is TGTGCCAGCAGCCCGGGACTAGCGGGAGCTAGAGATACGCAGTATTTT.